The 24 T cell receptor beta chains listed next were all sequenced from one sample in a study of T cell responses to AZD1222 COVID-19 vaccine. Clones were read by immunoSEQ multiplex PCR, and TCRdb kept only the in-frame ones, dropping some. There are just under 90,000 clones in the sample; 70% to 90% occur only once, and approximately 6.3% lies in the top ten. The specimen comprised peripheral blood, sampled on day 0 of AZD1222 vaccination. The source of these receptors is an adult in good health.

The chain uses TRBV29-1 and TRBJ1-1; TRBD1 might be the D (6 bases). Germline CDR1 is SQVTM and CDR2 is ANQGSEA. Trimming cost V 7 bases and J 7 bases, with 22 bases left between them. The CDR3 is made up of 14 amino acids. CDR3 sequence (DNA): TGCAGCGGAAGGGGGGACGTTGGGGGAGATGAAGCTTTCTTT. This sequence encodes CSGRGDVGGDEAFF.

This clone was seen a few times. DNA for the CDR3: TGTGCCAGCAGTTTATCACTGGGGGACACTGAAGCTTTCTTT. Translation: CASSLSLGDTEAFF. This chain uses TRBV28 with TRBJ1-1, with D possibly matching TRBD1 (5 bases). This CDR3 has 14 residues. Trimming cost V 1 base and J 3 bases, with 9 bases left between them. Germline CDR1 reads MDHEN; CDR2 reads SYDVKM.

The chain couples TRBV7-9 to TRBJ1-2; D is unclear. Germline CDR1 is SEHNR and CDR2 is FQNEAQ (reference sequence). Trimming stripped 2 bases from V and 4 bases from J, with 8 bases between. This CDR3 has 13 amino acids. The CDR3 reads CASSLISGYGYTF. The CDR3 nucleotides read TGTGCCAGCAGCTTAATATCTGGCTATGGCTACACCTTC.

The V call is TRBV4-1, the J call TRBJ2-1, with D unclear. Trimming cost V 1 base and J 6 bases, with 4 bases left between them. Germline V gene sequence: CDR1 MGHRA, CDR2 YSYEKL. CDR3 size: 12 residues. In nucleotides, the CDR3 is TGCGCCAGCAGCCAAGCAGTCAATGAGCAGTTCTTC. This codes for CASSQAVNEQFF.

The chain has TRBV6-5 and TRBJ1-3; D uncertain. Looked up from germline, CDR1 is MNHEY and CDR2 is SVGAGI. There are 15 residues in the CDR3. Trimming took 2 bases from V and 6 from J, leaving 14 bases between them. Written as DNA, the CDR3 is TGTGCCAGCAGTTACACGACAATTAGTCCAAACACCATATATTTT. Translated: CASSYTTISPNTIYF.

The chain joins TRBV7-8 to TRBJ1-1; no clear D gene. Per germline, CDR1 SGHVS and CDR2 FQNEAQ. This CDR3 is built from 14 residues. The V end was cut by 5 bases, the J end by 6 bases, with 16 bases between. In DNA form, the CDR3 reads TGTGCCAGCAGCCTCGTCGCAGTATCCCCTGAAGCTTTCTTT. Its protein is CASSLVAVSPEAFF.

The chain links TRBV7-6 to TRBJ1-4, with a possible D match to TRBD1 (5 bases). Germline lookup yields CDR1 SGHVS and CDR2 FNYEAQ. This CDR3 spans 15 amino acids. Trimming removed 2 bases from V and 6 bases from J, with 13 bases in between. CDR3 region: CASSLQGRSDEKLFF. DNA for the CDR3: TGTGCCAGCAGCTTACAGGGAAGATCTGATGAAAAACTGTTTTTT.

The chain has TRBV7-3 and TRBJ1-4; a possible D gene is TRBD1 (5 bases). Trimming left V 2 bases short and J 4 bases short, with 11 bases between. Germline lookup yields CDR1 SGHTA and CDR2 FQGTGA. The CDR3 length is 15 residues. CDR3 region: CASSLGSGVNEKLFF. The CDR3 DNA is TGTGCCAGCAGCTTAGGGTCGGGGGTTAATGAAAAACTGTTTTTT.

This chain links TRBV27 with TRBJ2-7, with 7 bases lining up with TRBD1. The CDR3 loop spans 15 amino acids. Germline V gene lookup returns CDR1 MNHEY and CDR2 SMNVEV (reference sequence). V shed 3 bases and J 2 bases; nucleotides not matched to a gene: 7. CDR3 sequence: CASSFGRGITYEQYF. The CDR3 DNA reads TGTGCCAGCAGTTTCGGCAGGGGGATTACCTACGAGCAGTACTTC.

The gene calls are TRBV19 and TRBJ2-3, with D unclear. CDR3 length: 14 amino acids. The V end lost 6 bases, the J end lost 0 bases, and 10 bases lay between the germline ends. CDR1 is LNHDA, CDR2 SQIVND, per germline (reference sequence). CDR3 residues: CASSWRSSTDTQYF. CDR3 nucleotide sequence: TGTGCCAGTAGCTGGCGGTCAAGCACAGATACGCAGTATTTT.

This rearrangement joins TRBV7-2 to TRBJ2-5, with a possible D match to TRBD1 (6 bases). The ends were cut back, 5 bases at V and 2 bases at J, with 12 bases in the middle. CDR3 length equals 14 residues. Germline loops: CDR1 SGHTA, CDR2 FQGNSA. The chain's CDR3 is CASSPMDSQETQYF. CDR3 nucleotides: TGTGCCAGCAGCCCAATGGACAGTCAAGAGACCCAGTACTTC.

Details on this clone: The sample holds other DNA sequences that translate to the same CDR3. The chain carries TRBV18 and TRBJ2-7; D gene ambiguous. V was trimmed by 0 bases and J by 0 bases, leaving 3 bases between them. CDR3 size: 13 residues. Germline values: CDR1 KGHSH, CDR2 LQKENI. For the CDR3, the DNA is TGTGCCAGCTCACCACCGGACTCCTACGAGCAGTACTTC. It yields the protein CASSPPDSYEQYF.

Written as DNA, the CDR3 is TGTGCCAGCAGCCCTCAACCTACTAACAATGAGCAGTTCTTC. This codes for CASSPQPTNNEQFF. The rearrangement joins TRBV7-9 to TRBJ2-1; D gene unclear. V was trimmed by 5 bases and J by 5 bases, leaving 13 bases between them. This CDR3 has 14 amino acids. Germline CDR1 reads SEHNR; CDR2 reads FQNEAQ (reference sequence).

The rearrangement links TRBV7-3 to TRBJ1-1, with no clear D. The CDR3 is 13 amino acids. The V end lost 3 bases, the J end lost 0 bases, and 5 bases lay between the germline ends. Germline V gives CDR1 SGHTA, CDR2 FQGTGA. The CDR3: CASSLTMNTEAFF. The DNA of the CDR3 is TGTGCCAGCAGCTTGACAATGAACACTGAAGCTTTCTTT.

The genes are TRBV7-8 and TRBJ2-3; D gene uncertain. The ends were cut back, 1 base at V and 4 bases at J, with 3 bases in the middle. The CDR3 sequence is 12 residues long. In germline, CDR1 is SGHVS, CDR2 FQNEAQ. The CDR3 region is CASSLVADTQYF. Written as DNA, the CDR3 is TGTGCCAGCAGCTTAGTTGCAGATACGCAGTATTTT. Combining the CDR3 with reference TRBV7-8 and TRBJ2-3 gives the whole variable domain GAGVSQSPRYKVAKRGQDVALRCDPISGHVSLFWYQQALGQGPEFLTYFQNEAQLDKSGLPSDRFFAERPEGSVSTLKIQRTQQEDSAVYLCASSLVADTQYFGPGTRLTVL.

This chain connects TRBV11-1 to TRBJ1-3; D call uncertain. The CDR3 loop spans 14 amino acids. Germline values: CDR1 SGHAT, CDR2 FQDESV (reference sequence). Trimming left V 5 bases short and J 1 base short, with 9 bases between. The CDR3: CASSAGSSGNTIYF. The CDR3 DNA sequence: TGTGCCAGCAGCGCCGGTTCGTCTGGAAACACCATATATTTT.

The CDR3 region is CASSIGQSERNTIYF. CDR3 nucleotides: TGTGCCAGTAGTATCGGACAGAGCGAGCGGAACACCATATATTTT. The chain combines TRBV19 with TRBJ1-3, with D maybe TRBD1 (6 bases). Looked up from germline, CDR1 is LNHDA and CDR2 is SQIVND (reference sequence). The CDR3 is made up of 15 amino acids. Trimming left V 3 bases short and J 7 bases short, with 16 bases between.

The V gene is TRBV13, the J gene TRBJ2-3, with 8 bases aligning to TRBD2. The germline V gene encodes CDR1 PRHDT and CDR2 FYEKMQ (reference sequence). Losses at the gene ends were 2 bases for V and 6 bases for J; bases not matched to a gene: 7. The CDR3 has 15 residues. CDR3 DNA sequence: TGTGCCAGCAGCTTAAAAACTAGCGGCCGGGATACGCAGTATTTT. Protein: CASSLKTSGRDTQYF.

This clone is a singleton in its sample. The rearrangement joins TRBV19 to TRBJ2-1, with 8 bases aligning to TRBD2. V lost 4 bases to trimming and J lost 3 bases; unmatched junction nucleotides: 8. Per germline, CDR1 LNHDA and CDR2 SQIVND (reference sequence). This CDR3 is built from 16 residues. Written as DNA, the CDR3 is TGTGCCAGTAGTACTCCAAGCGGGAGCTACTACAATGAGCAGTTCTTC. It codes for CASSTPSGSYYNEQFF.

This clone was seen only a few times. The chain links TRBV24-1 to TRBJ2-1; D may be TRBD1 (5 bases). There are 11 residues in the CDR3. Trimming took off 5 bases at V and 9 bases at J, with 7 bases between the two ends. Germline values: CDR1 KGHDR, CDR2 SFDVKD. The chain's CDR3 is CATSGGIEQFF. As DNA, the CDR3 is TGTGCCACCAGTGGGGGCATTGAGCAGTTCTTC.

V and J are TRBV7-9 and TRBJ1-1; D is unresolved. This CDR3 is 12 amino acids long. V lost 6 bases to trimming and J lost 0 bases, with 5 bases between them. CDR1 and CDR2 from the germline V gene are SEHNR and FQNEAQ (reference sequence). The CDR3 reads CASRLMNTEAFF. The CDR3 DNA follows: TGTGCCAGCAGACTAATGAACACTGAAGCTTTCTTT.

DNA for the CDR3: TGTGCCAGCAGTTTCGAGTATTCTGGCACTGAAGCTTTCTTT. Protein: CASSFEYSGTEAFF. This chain links TRBV28 with TRBJ1-1; D ambiguous. CDR3 size: 14 residues. Per germline, CDR1 MDHEN and CDR2 SYDVKM. V gave up 3 bases and J gave up 4 bases, with 12 bases separating them.

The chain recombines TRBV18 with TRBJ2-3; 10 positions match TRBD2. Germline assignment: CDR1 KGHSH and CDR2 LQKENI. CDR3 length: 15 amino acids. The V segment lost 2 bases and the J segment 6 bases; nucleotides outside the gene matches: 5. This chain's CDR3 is CASSPELAGVDTQYF. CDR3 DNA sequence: TGTGCCAGCTCACCAGAGCTAGCGGGAGTGGATACGCAGTATTTT.

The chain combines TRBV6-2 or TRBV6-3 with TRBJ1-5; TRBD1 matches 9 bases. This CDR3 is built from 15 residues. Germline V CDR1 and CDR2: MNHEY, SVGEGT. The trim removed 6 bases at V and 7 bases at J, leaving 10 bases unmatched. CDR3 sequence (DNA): TGTGCCAGCAGGTACCGGGACAGGGTAAACCAGCCCCAGCATTTT. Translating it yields CASRYRDRVNQPQHF.